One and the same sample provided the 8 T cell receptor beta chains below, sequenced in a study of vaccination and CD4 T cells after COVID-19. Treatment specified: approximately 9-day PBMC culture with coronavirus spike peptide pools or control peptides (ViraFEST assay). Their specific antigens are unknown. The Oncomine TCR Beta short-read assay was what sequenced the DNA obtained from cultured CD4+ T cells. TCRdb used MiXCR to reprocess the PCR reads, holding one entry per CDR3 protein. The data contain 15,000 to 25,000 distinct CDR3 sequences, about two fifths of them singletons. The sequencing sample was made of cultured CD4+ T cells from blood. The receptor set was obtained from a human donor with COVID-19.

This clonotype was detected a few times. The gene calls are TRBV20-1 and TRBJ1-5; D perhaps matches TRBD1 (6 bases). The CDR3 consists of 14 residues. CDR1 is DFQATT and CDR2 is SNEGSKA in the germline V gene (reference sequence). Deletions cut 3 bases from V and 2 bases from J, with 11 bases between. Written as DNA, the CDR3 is TGCAGTGCTAGGACAGGTCTGCGCAATCAGCCCCAGCATTTT. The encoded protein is CSARTGLRNQPQHF.

The chain's CDR3 is CASSRDGGAGGETQYF. For the CDR3, the DNA is TGTGCCAGCAGCCGTGACGGCGGGGCGGGGGGAGAGACCCAGTACTTC. The chain is built from TRBV11-3 and TRBJ2-5, with 8 bases aligning to TRBD2. The CDR3 consists of 16 residues. Per germline, CDR1 SGHNT and CDR2 YENEEA. Trimming removed 5 bases from V and 4 bases from J; junction bases left unmatched: 12.

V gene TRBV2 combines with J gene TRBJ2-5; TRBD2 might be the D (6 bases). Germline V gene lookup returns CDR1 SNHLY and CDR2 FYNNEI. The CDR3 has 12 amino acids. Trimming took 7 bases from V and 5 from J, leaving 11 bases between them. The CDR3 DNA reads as TGTGCCAGCAAGCGGGTTTCGGAGACCCAGTACTTC. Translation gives CASKRVSETQYF.

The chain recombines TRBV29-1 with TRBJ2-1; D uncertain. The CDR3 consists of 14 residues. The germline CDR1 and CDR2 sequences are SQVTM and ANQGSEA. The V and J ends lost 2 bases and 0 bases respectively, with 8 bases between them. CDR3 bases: TGCAGCGTTGAAATTACGCTCTCCTACAATGAGCAGTTCTTC. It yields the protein CSVEITLSYNEQFF.

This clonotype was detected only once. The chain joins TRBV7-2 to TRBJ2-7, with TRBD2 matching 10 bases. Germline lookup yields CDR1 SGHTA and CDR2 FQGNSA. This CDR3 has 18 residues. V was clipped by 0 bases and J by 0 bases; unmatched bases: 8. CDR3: CASSLAASGGRSSYEQYF. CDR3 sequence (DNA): TGTGCCAGCAGCTTAGCAGCTAGCGGGGGCAGGAGCTCCTACGAGCAGTACTTC.

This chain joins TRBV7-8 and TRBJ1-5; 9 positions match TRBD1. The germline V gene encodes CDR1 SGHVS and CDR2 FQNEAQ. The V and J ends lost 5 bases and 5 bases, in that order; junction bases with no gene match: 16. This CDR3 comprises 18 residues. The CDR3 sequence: CASSPASGTGNSYQPQHF. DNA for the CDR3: TGTGCCAGCAGCCCCGCGTCTGGGACAGGGAATTCGTATCAGCCCCAGCATTTT.

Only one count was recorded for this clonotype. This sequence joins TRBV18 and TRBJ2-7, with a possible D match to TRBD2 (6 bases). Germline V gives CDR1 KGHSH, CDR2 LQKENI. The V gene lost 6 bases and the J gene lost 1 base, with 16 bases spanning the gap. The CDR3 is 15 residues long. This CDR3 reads CASSGGDPSSYEQYF. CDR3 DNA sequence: TGTGCCAGCTCGGGAGGCGACCCGAGTTCCTACGAGCAGTACTTC.

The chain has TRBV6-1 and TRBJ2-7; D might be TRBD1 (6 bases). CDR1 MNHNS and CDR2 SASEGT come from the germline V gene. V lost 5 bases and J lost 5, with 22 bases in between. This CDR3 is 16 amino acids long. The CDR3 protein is CASSKTGLSLLDEQYF. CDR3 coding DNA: TGTGCCAGCAGTAAAACAGGGCTCTCCCTCTTGGACGAGCAGTACTTC.